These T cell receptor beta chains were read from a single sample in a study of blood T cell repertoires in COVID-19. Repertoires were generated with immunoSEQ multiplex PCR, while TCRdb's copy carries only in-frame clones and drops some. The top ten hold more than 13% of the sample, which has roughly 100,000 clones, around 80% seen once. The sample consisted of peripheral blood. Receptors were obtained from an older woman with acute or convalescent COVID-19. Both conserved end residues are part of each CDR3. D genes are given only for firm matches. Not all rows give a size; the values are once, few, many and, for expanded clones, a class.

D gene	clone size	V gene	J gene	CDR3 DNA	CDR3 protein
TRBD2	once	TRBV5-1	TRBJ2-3	TGCGCCAGCAGCTTGGGCCTAGCGGGGGGCCGAGATACGCAGTATTTT	CASSLGLAGGRDTQYF
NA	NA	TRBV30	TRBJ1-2	TGTGCCTGGAGGGTAGGAGGGGTATATGGCTACACCTTC	CAWRVGGVYGYTF
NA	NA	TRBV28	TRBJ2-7	TGTGCCAGCAGTCGACAGGAGCCCTACGAGCAGTACTTC	CASSRQEPYEQYF
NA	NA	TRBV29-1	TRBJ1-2	TGCAGCGTTGAAGATGGGGCGAAGCGCTACACCTTC	CSVEDGAKRYTF
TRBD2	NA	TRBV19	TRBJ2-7	TGTGCCAGTAGTAAGACTAGCGGGTCCTACGAGCAGTACTTC	CASSKTSGSYEQYF
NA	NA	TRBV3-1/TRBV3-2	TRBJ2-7	TGTGCCAGCAGCCAAGGGCCTGGCGGAGGAAATTACGAGCAGTACTTC	CASSQGPGGGNYEQYF
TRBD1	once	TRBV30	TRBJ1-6	TGTGCCTGGGGGACAGTTTATAATTCACCCCTCCACTTT	CAWGTVYNSPLHF
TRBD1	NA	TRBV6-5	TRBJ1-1	TGTGCCAGCAGGGCCGGGACAGATGCTGAAGCTTTCTTT	CASRAGTDAEAFF
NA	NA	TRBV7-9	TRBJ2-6	TGTGCCAGCAGCTTAGGGGGCAGGGCTCCTGGGGCCAACGTCCTGACTTTC	CASSLGGRAPGANVLTF
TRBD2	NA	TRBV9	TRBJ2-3	TGTGCCAGCAGCACGACTAGCGGCCACACAGATACGCAGTATTTT	CASSTTSGHTDTQYF
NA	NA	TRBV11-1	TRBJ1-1	TGTGCCAGCAGCCCTCGACAGGTCGTGAACACTGAAGCTTTCTTT	CASSPRQVVNTEAFF
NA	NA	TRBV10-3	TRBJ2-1	TGTGCCATCAGGGTAGATCTAGACTCCTACAATGAGCAGTTCTTC	CAIRVDLDSYNEQFF
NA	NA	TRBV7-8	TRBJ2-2	TGTGCCAGCAGCTTAGGGCGGGGTCAAACCGGGGAGCTGTTTTTT	CASSLGRGQTGELFF
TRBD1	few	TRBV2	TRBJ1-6	TGTGCCAGCAGGCCCGGGACAGGTGAAAATTCACCCCTCCACTTT	CASRPGTGENSPLHF
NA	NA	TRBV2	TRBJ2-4	TGTGCCAGCAGTTCCTGGACTCGAGACATTCAGTACTTC	CASSSWTRDIQYF
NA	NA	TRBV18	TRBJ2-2	TGTGCCAGCCCACCACAGGGAGCGGCGAACACCGGGGAGCTGTTTTTT	CASPPQGAANTGELFF
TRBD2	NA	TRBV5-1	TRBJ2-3	TGCGCCAGCAGCCCAGCCGGGACTAGCGGGCCCGGGGGGGAGTATTTT	CASSPAGTSGPGGEYF
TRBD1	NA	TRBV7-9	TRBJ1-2	TGTGCCAGCAGCTTGACAGGGGGCTATGGCTACACCTTC	CASSLTGGYGYTF
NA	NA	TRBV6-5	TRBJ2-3	TGTGCCAGCAGTCTACAGTCCACAGATACGCAGTATTTT	CASSLQSTDTQYF
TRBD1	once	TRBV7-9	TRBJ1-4	TGTGCCAGCAGCTCGGTGAGGGGGACAGGGGGCGCAACTAATGAAAAACTGTTTTTT	CASSSVRGTGGATNEKLFF
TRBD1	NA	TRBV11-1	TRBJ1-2	TGTGCCAGCAGCTTTGCAGGGGGTGAGAGCGGCTACACCTTC	CASSFAGGESGYTF
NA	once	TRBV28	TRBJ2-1	TGTGCCAGCAGTTTATACAGGGACAATGAGCAGTTCTTC	CASSLYRDNEQFF
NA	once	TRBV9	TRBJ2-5	TGTGCCAGCAGCGTAGCACAGGGCCAAGAGACCCAGTACTTC	CASSVAQGQETQYF
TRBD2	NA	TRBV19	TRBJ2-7	TGTGCCAGTAGTGAAACTAGCGCGGGCTACGAGCAGTACTTC	CASSETSAGYEQYF
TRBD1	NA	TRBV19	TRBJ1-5	TGTGCCAGTAGTATGGGTCCCACAGGGGGTGATCTTAGCAATCAGCCCCAGCATTTT	CASSMGPTGGDLSNQPQHF
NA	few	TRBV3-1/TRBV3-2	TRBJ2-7	TGTGCCAGCAGCCAAGATGGCGGTTTGGGCTCCTACGAGCAGTACTTC	CASSQDGGLGSYEQYF
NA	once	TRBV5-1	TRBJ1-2	TGCGCCAGCAGCTTGGAAGGTGGCGGAGGCACCTATGGCTACACCTTC	CASSLEGGGGTYGYTF
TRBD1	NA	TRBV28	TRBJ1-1	TGTGCCACCCTCTCCTTACCAGGGGGAGCTTTCTTT	CATLSLPGGAFF
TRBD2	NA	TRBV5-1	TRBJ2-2	TGCGCCAGCAGCTTGGACTATGGACTAGCGCACACCGGGGAGCTGTTTTTT	CASSLDYGLAHTGELFF
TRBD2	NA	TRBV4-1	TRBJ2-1	TGCGCCAGCAGCCAAGATGCCCACGGGAGGTCCCACAATGAGCAGTTCTTC	CASSQDAHGRSHNEQFF
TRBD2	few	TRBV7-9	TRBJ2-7	TGTGCCAGCAGCGCTAGCGGGAGTCACCACGAGCAGTACTTC	CASSASGSHHEQYF
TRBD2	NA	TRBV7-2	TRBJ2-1	TGTGCCAGCAGCCCGATAGCGGGAGGGATACACAATGAGCAGTTCTTC	CASSPIAGGIHNEQFF
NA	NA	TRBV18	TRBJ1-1	TGTGCCAGCTCATATGGACAGATGAACACTGAAGCTTTCTTT	CASSYGQMNTEAFF
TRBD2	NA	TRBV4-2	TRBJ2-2	TGTGCCAGCAGCCAAGGTCCCGGGACTAGGGGGTTAGAGGCCGGGGAGCTGTTTTTT	CASSQGPGTRGLEAGELFF
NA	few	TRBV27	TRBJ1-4	TGTGCCAGCAGCCTCGGACAGTATACTAATGAAAAACTGTTTTTT	CASSLGQYTNEKLFF
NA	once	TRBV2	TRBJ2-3	TGTGCCAGCAGTGAAACTGCAGATACGCAGTATTTT	CASSETADTQYF
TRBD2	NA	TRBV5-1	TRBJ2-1	TGCGCCAGCAGCTTGGCTGTGACTAGCGACGGAGGCGATGAGCAGTTCTTC	CASSLAVTSDGGDEQFF
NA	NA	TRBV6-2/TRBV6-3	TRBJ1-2	TGTGCCAGCAGTAAAGAACCAGGGGCCTATGGCTACACCTTC	CASSKEPGAYGYTF
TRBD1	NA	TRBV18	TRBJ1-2	TGTGCCAGCTCACCACGGACAGGGGGGATTGACTATGGCTACACCTTC	CASSPRTGGIDYGYTF
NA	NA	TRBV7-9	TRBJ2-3	TGTGCCAGCAGGCCAAGCGACAGTTCAGATACGCAGTATTTT	CASRPSDSSDTQYF